This T cell receptor (beta chain) was documented in a study of blood T cell repertoires in COVID-19. There are 16 residues in the CDR3. Unmatched junction bases numbered 9, after V lost 0 bases and J lost 4 bases. The germline gives CDR1 SGHNT, CDR2 YYREEE (reference sequence). The data were produced by immunoSEQ multiplex PCR, yet TCRdb's version contains in-frame clones alone and is incomplete. The sample contains around 480,000 clones, approximately 88% of which appear only once. The source is a woman in her fifties or sixties with COVID-19, enrolled during active disease. This sequence joins TRBV5-4 and TRBJ1-2, with 7 bases aligning to TRBD1. The sample was peripheral blood. The CDR3 region is CASSLEGTVPGYGYTF. The CDR3 DNA follows: TGTGCCAGCAGCTTGGAAGGGACAGTCCCCGGCTATGGCTACACCTTC.